This T cell receptor (beta chain) was sequenced for a study of blood T cell repertoires in COVID-19. Whole-study context: Collection of acute and convalescent COVID-19 samples took place in the United States, Italy and Spain. Sample material is recorded as cDNA or gDNA derived from T cells, B-cell-depleted T cells, or PBMCs.

This clone was detected a few times. Germline lookup yields CDR1 SGHNT and CDR2 YYREEE (reference sequence). CDR3 size: 14 residues. Trimming removed 1 base from V and 3 bases from J, with 10 bases in between. Per the study methods: Using reference gene primer amplification, nucleated cell counts were estimated. Clones were sequenced by immunoSEQ multiplex PCR, and TCRdb holds only the in-frame ones, with some missing. V and J calls and clone size are those listed in that table; D and trimming were worked out from the DNA. The sample has just under 150,000 clones, 87% seen once. The source material was peripheral blood. The clonotype was recovered from a man aged 50 to 59 who had recovered from COVID-19. This chain uses TRBV5-4 with TRBJ1-2; possibly TRBD1 for D (6 bases). The CDR3 here is CASSLQRGYYGYTF. CDR3 sequence (DNA): TGTGCCAGCAGCTTGCAGAGGGGGTACTATGGCTACACCTTC.